These 9 T cell receptor beta chains came from one sample sequenced in a study of blood T cell repertoires in COVID-19. Assay used: immunoSEQ multiplex PCR; TCRdb lists only in-frame clones, some missing. The sample includes roughly 200,000 clones, approximately 86% seen only once; the top ten take roughly 2.9%. Sequenced material: peripheral blood. All receptors come from a woman in her 30s with active or convalescent COVID-19.

This chain connects TRBV9 to TRBJ1-4, with D possibly TRBD1 on 5 matching bases. V shed 2 bases and J shed 2 bases, with 7 bases lying between them. Per the germline V gene, CDR1 is SGDLS and CDR2 is YYNGEE. This CDR3 contains 14 residues. In DNA form, the CDR3 reads TGTGCCAGCAGCGTTTCAGGGACTAATGAAAAACTGTTTTTT. Translating it yields CASSVSGTNEKLFF.

This clone has only one observation. This chain links TRBV2 with TRBJ2-7; 15 bases align to TRBD2. The V gene end was trimmed by 4 bases and the J gene end by 4 bases; junction bases not matched to a gene: 8. Germline V gene lookup returns CDR1 SNHLY and CDR2 FYNNEI. The CDR3 sequence is 17 residues long. CDR3 in amino acids: CASSGPEGTSGRYEQYF. The CDR3 bases are TGTGCCAGCAGTGGCCCGGAGGGGACTAGCGGGAGGTACGAGCAGTACTTC.

V and J are TRBV18 and TRBJ2-5; a possible D gene is TRBD2 (7 bases). The germline CDR1 and CDR2 sequences are KGHSH and LQKENI. This CDR3 is built from 14 residues. Trimming shortened V by 3 bases and J by 6 bases, and 14 bases separated the two germline ends. CDR3 amino acids: CASSPSEGGKTQYF. In nucleotides, the CDR3 is TGTGCCAGCTCACCTTCAGAGGGGGGGAAGACCCAGTACTTC. Full variable domain (missing parts from reference TRBV18 and TRBJ2-5): NAGVMQNPRHLVRRRGQEARLRCSPMKGHSHVYWYRQLPEEGLKFMVYLQKENIIDESGMPKERFSAEFPKEGPSILRIQQVVRGDSAAYFCASSPSEGGKTQYFGPGTRLLVL.

This chain joins TRBV5-4 and TRBJ2-3; 11 bases align to TRBD2. Germline assignment: CDR1 SGHNT and CDR2 YYREEE (reference sequence). The junction had 10 bases not matched to a gene; V was cut back by 4 bases and J by 6 bases. This CDR3 contains 16 residues. CDR3 nucleotides: TGTGCCAGCAGCCCCGAGGCGACTAGCGGGACTGATACGCAGTATTTT. Protein product: CASSPEATSGTDTQYF.

The chain has TRBV6-6 and TRBJ1-4; 7 bases match TRBD1. The CDR3 runs 15 residues. Germline CDR1 reads MNHNY; CDR2 reads SVGAGI (reference sequence). Trimming removed 2 bases from V and 2 bases from J; junction bases left unmatched: 2. Here the CDR3 DNA reads TGTGCCAGCAGTTACCAAGGGGGCACTAATGAAAAACTGTTTTTT. It translates to CASSYQGGTNEKLFF.

V and J are TRBV5-1 and TRBJ1-4; D not resolved. Germline CDR1 SGHRS, CDR2 YFSETQ. The CDR3 consists of 14 residues. The V gene lost 1 base and the J gene lost 0 bases, with 4 bases spanning the gap. The CDR3 region has the DNA TGCGCCAGCAGCTTGTCGGCAACTAATGAAAAACTGTTTTTT. It codes for CASSLSATNEKLFF.

The chain joins TRBV19 to TRBJ1-4; D remains unclear. The CDR3 is 17 amino acids. V was trimmed by 5 bases and J by 2 bases, leaving 18 bases between them. Germline CDR1 is LNHDA and CDR2 is SQIVND (reference sequence). The CDR3 here is CASSFRSVSRTNEKLFF. DNA for the CDR3: TGTGCCAGTAGTTTTCGCTCCGTGAGCCGCACTAATGAAAAACTGTTTTTT.

This chain links TRBV24-1 with TRBJ1-2, with 8 positions matching TRBD1. The CDR3 is 12 residues long. The V and J ends lost 5 bases and 10 bases, in that order; junction bases with no gene match: 5. The germline CDR1 and CDR2 sequences are KGHDR and SFDVKD. This CDR3 is CATSGRTGTYTF. The CDR3 DNA sequence: TGTGCCACCAGTGGACGGACAGGGACCTACACCTTC.

This chain connects TRBV15 to TRBJ1-2; 10 positions agree with TRBD1. Germline V gene lookup returns CDR1 LNHNV and CDR2 YYDKDF (reference sequence). This CDR3 comprises 15 residues. Trimming took 5 bases from V and 3 from J; bases not matched to a gene: 6. The CDR3 spells CATSATGQGDYGYTF. The CDR3 region has the DNA TGTGCCACCAGCGCAACCGGACAGGGGGACTATGGCTACACCTTC.